Shown below are 30 T cell receptor beta chains from a single sample sequenced in a study of T-cell reconstitution after alpha-beta-depleted transplantation in children. TCRbeta library preparation incorporated unique molecular identifiers. TCRdb analysed the PCR reads with MiXCR anew, one entry per CDR3 protein. The sample has some 200,000 distinct CDR3 sequences, more than 6.5% seen once. The sample in question was PBMCs from the stem cell graft donor, obtained from the stem cell graft. Every receptor here comes from a human donor who donated a stem cell graft to a child with Wiskott-Aldrich syndrome.

This clonotype turned up a few times. The J gene is TRBJ2-3, the V gene TRBV7-6; 10 bases align to TRBD2. The germline gives CDR1 SGHVS, CDR2 FNYEAQ. V lost 5 bases, J lost 0 bases, and 5 bases stayed unmatched. The CDR3 sequence is 16 residues long. The CDR3 region has the DNA TGTGCCAGCAGCCCCTTAGCGGGGGGCAGCACAGATACGCAGTATTTT. Translation: CASSPLAGGSTDTQYF.

V and J are TRBV7-2 and TRBJ1-2, with D hard to call. CDR3 size: 15 residues. Germline V gene lookup returns CDR1 SGHTA and CDR2 FQGNSA. V lost 1 base to trimming and J lost 3 bases, with 12 bases between them. CDR3 residues: CASSLDQNPYYGYTF. The CDR3 DNA sequence: TGTGCCAGCAGCTTAGATCAGAATCCATACTATGGCTACACCTTC.

This clonotype was seen only a few times. V gene TRBV29-1 combines with J gene TRBJ2-1; TRBD1 is a possible D gene (6 bases). The V end lost 4 bases, the J end lost 8 bases, and 21 bases lay between the germline ends. This CDR3 region has 15 residues. Germline V CDR1 and CDR2: SQVTM, ANQGSEA. The CDR3 spells CSVVWFRGFVDEQFF. For the CDR3, the DNA is TGCAGCGTTGTATGGTTCAGGGGCTTTGTCGATGAGCAGTTCTTC.

The genes are TRBV3-1 and TRBJ2-1; no clear D. Germline V gene sequence: CDR1 LGHDT, CDR2 YNNKEL (reference sequence). Trimming cost V 0 bases and J 1 base, with 10 bases left between them. The CDR3 loop spans 16 amino acids. CDR3 loop: CASSQDHSLSYNEQFF. In nucleotides, the CDR3 is TGTGCCAGCAGCCAAGATCATAGTCTATCCTACAATGAGCAGTTCTTC.

This clonotype was counted many times. The rearrangement uses TRBV29-1 and TRBJ1-1; D is uncertain. Between the trimmed V and J ends, which lost 2 bases and 4 bases, there was a span of 17 bases. The CDR3 spans 15 residues. Germline loops: CDR1 SQVTM, CDR2 ANQGSEA. CDR3 bases: TGCAGCGTTGAATGGGCAGGAAGGTTTGGCACTGAAGCTTTCTTT. Protein sequence: CSVEWAGRFGTEAFF.

This rearrangement joins TRBV5-1 to TRBJ2-1; D is possibly TRBD2 (5 bases). Germline-derived CDR1 and CDR2 are SGHRS and YFSETQ. CDR3 length: 16 residues. V lost 0 bases, J lost 3 bases, and 13 bases lay in between. The CDR3 DNA reads TGCGCCAGCAGCTTGGGTGGAGGTATGGGCTACAATGAGCAGTTCTTC. It is translated as CASSLGGGMGYNEQFF.

The chain is built from TRBV6-1 and TRBJ1-2; TRBD1 agrees at 7 bases. The CDR3 is made up of 14 amino acids. Germline V gene lookup returns CDR1 MNHNS and CDR2 SASEGT. The ends lost 7 bases at V and 3 bases at J; junction bases unmatched: 8. The CDR3 loop is CASKQTGVDYGYTF. The CDR3 coding sequence is TGTGCCAGCAAACAAACAGGGGTAGACTATGGCTACACCTTC.

This clonotype was detected ten times or more. The chain carries TRBV12-3 or TRBV12-4 and TRBJ1-2; D is possibly TRBD1 (6 bases). The CDR3 totals 16 residues. V lost 4 bases and J lost 2, with 17 bases in between. The CDR3 here is CASSSTPTGTNYGYTF. The CDR3 DNA reads TGTGCCAGCAGTTCAACTCCTACCGGGACAAACTATGGCTACACCTTC.

This clonotype was recorded many times. The chain has TRBV6-2 or TRBV6-3 and TRBJ1-1, with a weak D call TRBD1 (6 bases). The germline V and J ends were trimmed by 2 bases and 0 bases, with 13 bases remaining between them. The CDR3 contains 16 residues. CDR1 is MNHEY and CDR2 is SVGEGT in the germline V gene. Written as DNA, the CDR3 is TGTGCCAGCAGTTACCACCTCAGGGGAATGAACACTGAAGCTTTCTTT. This codes for CASSYHLRGMNTEAFF.

This clonotype was found many times. The chain recombines TRBV20-1 with TRBJ2-1; a weak D match, TRBD2 (6 bases). The ends were cut back, 5 bases at V and 6 bases at J, with 20 bases in the middle. This CDR3 comprises 15 residues. Germline V gene data show CDR1 as DFQATT and CDR2 as SNEGSKA (reference sequence). The CDR3 DNA follows: TGCAGTGCTTCCTTGGGACTTGATCGGGGCAATGAGCAGTTCTTC. Translating gives CSASLGLDRGNEQFF.

The chain recombines TRBV30 with TRBJ1-1; the D gene is possibly TRBD1 (5 bases). CDR3 length: 14 amino acids. V was clipped by 0 bases and J by 5 bases, with 13 bases between them. Germline V lookup: CDR1 GTSNPN, CDR2 SVGIG (reference sequence). The CDR3 DNA follows: TGTGCCTGGAGTGTACTTAACAGGAATACTGAAGCTTTCTTT. The encoded protein is CAWSVLNRNTEAFF.

This clonotype was observed many times. The chain uses TRBV10-2 and TRBJ1-6; no clear D. V dropped 0 bases and J dropped 12 bases, with 12 bases sitting between them. Germline loops: CDR1 WSHSY, CDR2 SAAADI. This CDR3 region has 14 residues. The CDR3 DNA follows: TGCGCCAGCAGTGAGTCCTCCGCGAGAGAACCCCTCCACTTT. Translating gives CASSESSAREPLHF.

This clonotype was seen many times. The chain combines TRBV6-1 with TRBJ2-1; perhaps TRBD2 as D (6 bases). The V end was cut by 6 bases, the J end by 6 bases, with 15 bases between. The germline V gene has CDR1 MNHNS and CDR2 SASEGT. The CDR3 contains 14 residues. The DNA for the CDR3 is TGTGCCAGCAGGGAACCGGGACTCCTCAATGAGCAGTTCTTC. Translation: CASREPGLLNEQFF.

This clonotype was detected ten times or more. The rearrangement joins TRBV5-1 to TRBJ1-2; D gene unclear. The CDR3 runs 14 residues. CDR1 is SGHRS, CDR2 YFSETQ, per germline. V was clipped by 7 bases and J by 0 bases, with 13 bases between them. Here the CDR3 reads CASRLSGTNYGYTF. In DNA, the CDR3 is TGCGCCAGCCGACTGAGCGGGACTAACTATGGCTACACCTTC. Filled out from reference TRBV5-1 and TRBJ1-2, the complete variable domain reads KAGVTQTPRYLIKTRGQQVTLSCSPISGHRSVSWYQQTPGQGLQFLFEYFSETQRNKGNFPGRFSGRQFSNSRSEMNVSTLELGDSALYLCASRLSGTNYGYTFGSGTRLTVV.

This clonotype was observed many times. The chain has TRBV12-3 or TRBV12-4 and TRBJ2-7; the D gene is possibly TRBD2 (6 bases). The CDR3 sequence is 14 residues long. Trimming shortened V by 6 bases and J by 0 bases, and 12 bases separated the two germline ends. This CDR3 reads CASSPRRDSYEQYF. CDR3 sequence (DNA): TGTGCCAGCAGCCCAAGGCGGGACTCCTACGAGCAGTACTTC.

The sample holds many counts of this clonotype. The rearrangement links TRBV6-5 to TRBJ2-7, with D perhaps TRBD1 or TRBD2 (5 bases each). Trimming removed 5 bases from V and 0 bases from J, with 11 bases in between. The CDR3 runs 14 residues. CDR1 is MNHEY, CDR2 SVGAGI, per germline. DNA of the CDR3: TGTGCCAGCAGTACATCCGGGACCTCCTACGAGCAGTACTTC. Translating gives CASSTSGTSYEQYF.

The table lists this clonotype with many counts. At one end the junction does not follow the germline gene, possibly because of a read error. The chain uses TRBV20-1 and TRBJ2-5; 10 bases align to TRBD1. This CDR3 comprises 14 residues. CDR1 is DFQATT, CDR2 SNEGSKA, per germline (reference sequence). The CDR3 loop reads CSAREGTGVQTQYF. DNA of the CDR3: TGCAGTGCCAGAGAGGGGACAGGGGTTCAGACCCAGTACTTC.

This clonotype occurred a few times. The chain employs TRBV6-2 or TRBV6-3 and TRBJ2-6; TRBD1 is a possible D gene (6 bases). In germline, CDR1 is MNHEY, CDR2 SVGEGT. V gave up 1 base and J gave up 2 bases, with 15 bases separating them. The CDR3 has 18 amino acids. The CDR3 bases are TGTGCCAGCAGTTACTTGGGGCAGGGGAGCGCTGGGGCCAACGTCCTGACTTTC. Translation gives CASSYLGQGSAGANVLTF.

This clonotype was observed a few times. V gene TRBV20-1 combines with J gene TRBJ2-2; D assignment may be TRBD1 or TRBD2 (6 bases each). V lost 3 bases and J 5 bases, leaving 13 bases between the germline ends. The germline CDR1 and CDR2 sequences are DFQATT and SNEGSKA (reference sequence). This CDR3 spans 14 amino acids. The CDR3 sequence is CSASRGGRTGELFF. CDR3 DNA: TGCAGTGCTAGCAGAGGGGGGAGGACCGGGGAGCTGTTTTTT.

The chain uses TRBV14 and TRBJ2-3; 8 nucleotides align to TRBD1. V dropped 5 bases and J dropped 4; count of bases not matched to a gene: 8. CDR3 size: 15 residues. CDR1 is SGHDN, CDR2 FVKESK, per germline. The CDR3 is CASSKGQGLPDTQYF. For the CDR3, the DNA is TGTGCCAGCAGCAAAGGACAGGGTTTACCAGATACGCAGTATTTT. The full variable domain, completed using reference TRBV14 and TRBJ2-3, is EAGVTQFPSHSVIEKGQTVTLRCDPISGHDNLYWYRRVMGKEIKFLLHFVKESKQDESGMPNNRFLAERTGGTYSTLKVQPAELEDSGVYFCASSKGQGLPDTQYFGPGTRLTVL.

In its sample, this clonotype was seen many times. The rearrangement joins TRBV12-3 or TRBV12-4 to TRBJ1-3, with a tentative D call TRBD1 (5 bases). The CDR3 consists of 16 residues. V was shortened by 4 bases and J by 5 bases, with 18 bases between the two germline ends. This chain's CDR3 is CASSSAIGRGRNTIYF. The CDR3 nucleotides read TGTGCCAGCAGTTCCGCAATTGGGAGGGGACGAAACACCATATATTTT.

This clonotype was seen only a few times. The V and J genes are TRBV20-1 and TRBJ2-5, with 9 bases identical to TRBD2. Germline assignment: CDR1 DFQATT and CDR2 SNEGSKA (reference sequence). This CDR3 is 17 amino acids long. V lost 3 bases and J lost 5; bases outside the gene matches: 16. The CDR3 loop is CSASPRGGSGSFETQYF. DNA of the CDR3: TGCAGTGCTAGTCCCCGTGGGGGTAGCGGGAGTTTTGAGACCCAGTACTTC.

This clonotype was found a few times. V usage is TRBV6-1 and J usage is TRBJ2-5; D is unresolved. CDR1 is MNHNS, CDR2 SASEGT, per germline. Trimming took 5 bases from V and 0 from J, leaving 13 bases between them. This CDR3 comprises 15 residues. The CDR3 nucleotides are TGTGCCAGCAGTCCGCAGGCCAGATACCAAGAGACCCAGTACTTC. This sequence encodes CASSPQARYQETQYF.

This clonotype turned up a few times. The chain joins TRBV7-8 to TRBJ1-5; D is unresolved. The CDR3 consists of 15 residues. Germline CDR1 and CDR2: SGHVS and FQNEAQ. Deletions cut 5 bases from V and 3 bases from J, with 14 bases between. In DNA, the CDR3 is TGTGCCAGCAGCCTCCGCTGGGGAGACAATCAGCCCCAGCATTTT. Its protein product is CASSLRWGDNQPQHF.

This clonotype appeared many times. This chain connects TRBV6-1 to TRBJ2-3, with D unresolved. CDR1 is MNHNS, CDR2 SASEGT, per germline. CDR3 length: 14 residues. V dropped 5 bases and J dropped 5 bases, with 14 bases sitting between them. DNA for the CDR3: TGTGCCAGCAGTCCCCCCGGACGGAAAGATACGCAGTATTTT. Translated: CASSPPGRKDTQYF.

On this clonotype: One end of the junction does not line up with germline, which may come from a read error. The chain combines TRBV20-1 with TRBJ2-4; TRBD1 matches 9 bases. The CDR3 totals 17 residues. Germline V gives CDR1 DFQATT, CDR2 SNEGSKA (reference sequence). The CDR3 is CCAREGWTGETQNIQYF. The CDR3 nucleotides read TGCTGTGCTAGGGAGGGTTGGACAGGGGAAACCCAAAACATTCAGTACTTC.

This clonotype has a handful of counts. The chain employs TRBV29-1 and TRBJ1-1, with D tentatively TRBD1 (5 bases). The CDR3 covers 13 residues. Trimming stripped 8 bases from V and 11 bases from J, with 24 bases between. Looked up from germline, CDR1 is SQVTM and CDR2 is ANQGSEA. In nucleotides, the CDR3 is TGCAGCATTAAACCCGTGGGACTAACGATGGCTTTCTTT. Encoded protein: CSIKPVGLTMAFF.

This clonotype was recorded at least ten times. The chain uses TRBV5-5 and TRBJ1-2; D is unresolved. The CDR3 runs 15 residues. The V gene lost 4 bases and the J gene lost 5 bases, with 18 bases spanning the gap. The germline V gene has CDR1 SGHKS and CDR2 YYEKEE (reference sequence). CDR3 DNA: TGTGCCAGCAGCCCGGACCACCGGGGTCTTTATGGCTACACCTTC. Translation: CASSPDHRGLYGYTF.

This clonotype was detected many times. The chain recombines TRBV20-1 with TRBJ2-1; TRBD2 is a possible D gene (6 bases). The CDR3 loop spans 13 amino acids. Germline assignment: CDR1 DFQATT and CDR2 SNEGSKA (reference sequence). V gave up 6 bases and J gave up 5 bases, with 14 bases separating them. This chain's CDR3 is CSAPRLGNNEQFF. The DNA of the CDR3 is TGCAGTGCCCCTAGACTAGGGAACAATGAGCAGTTCTTC.

This clonotype was seen at least ten times. V is TRBV7-8 and J is TRBJ2-1, with 7 bases identical to TRBD2. The CDR3 runs to 17 residues. CDR1 is SGHVS and CDR2 is FQNEAQ in the germline V gene. With V trimmed by 1 base and J by 9 bases, 15 bases remained unmatched. DNA for the CDR3: TGTGCCAGCAGCTTAGAGGTTGTCCAGGGAGGGGCGTTTGAGCAGTTCTTC. Translation: CASSLEVVQGGAFEQFF.